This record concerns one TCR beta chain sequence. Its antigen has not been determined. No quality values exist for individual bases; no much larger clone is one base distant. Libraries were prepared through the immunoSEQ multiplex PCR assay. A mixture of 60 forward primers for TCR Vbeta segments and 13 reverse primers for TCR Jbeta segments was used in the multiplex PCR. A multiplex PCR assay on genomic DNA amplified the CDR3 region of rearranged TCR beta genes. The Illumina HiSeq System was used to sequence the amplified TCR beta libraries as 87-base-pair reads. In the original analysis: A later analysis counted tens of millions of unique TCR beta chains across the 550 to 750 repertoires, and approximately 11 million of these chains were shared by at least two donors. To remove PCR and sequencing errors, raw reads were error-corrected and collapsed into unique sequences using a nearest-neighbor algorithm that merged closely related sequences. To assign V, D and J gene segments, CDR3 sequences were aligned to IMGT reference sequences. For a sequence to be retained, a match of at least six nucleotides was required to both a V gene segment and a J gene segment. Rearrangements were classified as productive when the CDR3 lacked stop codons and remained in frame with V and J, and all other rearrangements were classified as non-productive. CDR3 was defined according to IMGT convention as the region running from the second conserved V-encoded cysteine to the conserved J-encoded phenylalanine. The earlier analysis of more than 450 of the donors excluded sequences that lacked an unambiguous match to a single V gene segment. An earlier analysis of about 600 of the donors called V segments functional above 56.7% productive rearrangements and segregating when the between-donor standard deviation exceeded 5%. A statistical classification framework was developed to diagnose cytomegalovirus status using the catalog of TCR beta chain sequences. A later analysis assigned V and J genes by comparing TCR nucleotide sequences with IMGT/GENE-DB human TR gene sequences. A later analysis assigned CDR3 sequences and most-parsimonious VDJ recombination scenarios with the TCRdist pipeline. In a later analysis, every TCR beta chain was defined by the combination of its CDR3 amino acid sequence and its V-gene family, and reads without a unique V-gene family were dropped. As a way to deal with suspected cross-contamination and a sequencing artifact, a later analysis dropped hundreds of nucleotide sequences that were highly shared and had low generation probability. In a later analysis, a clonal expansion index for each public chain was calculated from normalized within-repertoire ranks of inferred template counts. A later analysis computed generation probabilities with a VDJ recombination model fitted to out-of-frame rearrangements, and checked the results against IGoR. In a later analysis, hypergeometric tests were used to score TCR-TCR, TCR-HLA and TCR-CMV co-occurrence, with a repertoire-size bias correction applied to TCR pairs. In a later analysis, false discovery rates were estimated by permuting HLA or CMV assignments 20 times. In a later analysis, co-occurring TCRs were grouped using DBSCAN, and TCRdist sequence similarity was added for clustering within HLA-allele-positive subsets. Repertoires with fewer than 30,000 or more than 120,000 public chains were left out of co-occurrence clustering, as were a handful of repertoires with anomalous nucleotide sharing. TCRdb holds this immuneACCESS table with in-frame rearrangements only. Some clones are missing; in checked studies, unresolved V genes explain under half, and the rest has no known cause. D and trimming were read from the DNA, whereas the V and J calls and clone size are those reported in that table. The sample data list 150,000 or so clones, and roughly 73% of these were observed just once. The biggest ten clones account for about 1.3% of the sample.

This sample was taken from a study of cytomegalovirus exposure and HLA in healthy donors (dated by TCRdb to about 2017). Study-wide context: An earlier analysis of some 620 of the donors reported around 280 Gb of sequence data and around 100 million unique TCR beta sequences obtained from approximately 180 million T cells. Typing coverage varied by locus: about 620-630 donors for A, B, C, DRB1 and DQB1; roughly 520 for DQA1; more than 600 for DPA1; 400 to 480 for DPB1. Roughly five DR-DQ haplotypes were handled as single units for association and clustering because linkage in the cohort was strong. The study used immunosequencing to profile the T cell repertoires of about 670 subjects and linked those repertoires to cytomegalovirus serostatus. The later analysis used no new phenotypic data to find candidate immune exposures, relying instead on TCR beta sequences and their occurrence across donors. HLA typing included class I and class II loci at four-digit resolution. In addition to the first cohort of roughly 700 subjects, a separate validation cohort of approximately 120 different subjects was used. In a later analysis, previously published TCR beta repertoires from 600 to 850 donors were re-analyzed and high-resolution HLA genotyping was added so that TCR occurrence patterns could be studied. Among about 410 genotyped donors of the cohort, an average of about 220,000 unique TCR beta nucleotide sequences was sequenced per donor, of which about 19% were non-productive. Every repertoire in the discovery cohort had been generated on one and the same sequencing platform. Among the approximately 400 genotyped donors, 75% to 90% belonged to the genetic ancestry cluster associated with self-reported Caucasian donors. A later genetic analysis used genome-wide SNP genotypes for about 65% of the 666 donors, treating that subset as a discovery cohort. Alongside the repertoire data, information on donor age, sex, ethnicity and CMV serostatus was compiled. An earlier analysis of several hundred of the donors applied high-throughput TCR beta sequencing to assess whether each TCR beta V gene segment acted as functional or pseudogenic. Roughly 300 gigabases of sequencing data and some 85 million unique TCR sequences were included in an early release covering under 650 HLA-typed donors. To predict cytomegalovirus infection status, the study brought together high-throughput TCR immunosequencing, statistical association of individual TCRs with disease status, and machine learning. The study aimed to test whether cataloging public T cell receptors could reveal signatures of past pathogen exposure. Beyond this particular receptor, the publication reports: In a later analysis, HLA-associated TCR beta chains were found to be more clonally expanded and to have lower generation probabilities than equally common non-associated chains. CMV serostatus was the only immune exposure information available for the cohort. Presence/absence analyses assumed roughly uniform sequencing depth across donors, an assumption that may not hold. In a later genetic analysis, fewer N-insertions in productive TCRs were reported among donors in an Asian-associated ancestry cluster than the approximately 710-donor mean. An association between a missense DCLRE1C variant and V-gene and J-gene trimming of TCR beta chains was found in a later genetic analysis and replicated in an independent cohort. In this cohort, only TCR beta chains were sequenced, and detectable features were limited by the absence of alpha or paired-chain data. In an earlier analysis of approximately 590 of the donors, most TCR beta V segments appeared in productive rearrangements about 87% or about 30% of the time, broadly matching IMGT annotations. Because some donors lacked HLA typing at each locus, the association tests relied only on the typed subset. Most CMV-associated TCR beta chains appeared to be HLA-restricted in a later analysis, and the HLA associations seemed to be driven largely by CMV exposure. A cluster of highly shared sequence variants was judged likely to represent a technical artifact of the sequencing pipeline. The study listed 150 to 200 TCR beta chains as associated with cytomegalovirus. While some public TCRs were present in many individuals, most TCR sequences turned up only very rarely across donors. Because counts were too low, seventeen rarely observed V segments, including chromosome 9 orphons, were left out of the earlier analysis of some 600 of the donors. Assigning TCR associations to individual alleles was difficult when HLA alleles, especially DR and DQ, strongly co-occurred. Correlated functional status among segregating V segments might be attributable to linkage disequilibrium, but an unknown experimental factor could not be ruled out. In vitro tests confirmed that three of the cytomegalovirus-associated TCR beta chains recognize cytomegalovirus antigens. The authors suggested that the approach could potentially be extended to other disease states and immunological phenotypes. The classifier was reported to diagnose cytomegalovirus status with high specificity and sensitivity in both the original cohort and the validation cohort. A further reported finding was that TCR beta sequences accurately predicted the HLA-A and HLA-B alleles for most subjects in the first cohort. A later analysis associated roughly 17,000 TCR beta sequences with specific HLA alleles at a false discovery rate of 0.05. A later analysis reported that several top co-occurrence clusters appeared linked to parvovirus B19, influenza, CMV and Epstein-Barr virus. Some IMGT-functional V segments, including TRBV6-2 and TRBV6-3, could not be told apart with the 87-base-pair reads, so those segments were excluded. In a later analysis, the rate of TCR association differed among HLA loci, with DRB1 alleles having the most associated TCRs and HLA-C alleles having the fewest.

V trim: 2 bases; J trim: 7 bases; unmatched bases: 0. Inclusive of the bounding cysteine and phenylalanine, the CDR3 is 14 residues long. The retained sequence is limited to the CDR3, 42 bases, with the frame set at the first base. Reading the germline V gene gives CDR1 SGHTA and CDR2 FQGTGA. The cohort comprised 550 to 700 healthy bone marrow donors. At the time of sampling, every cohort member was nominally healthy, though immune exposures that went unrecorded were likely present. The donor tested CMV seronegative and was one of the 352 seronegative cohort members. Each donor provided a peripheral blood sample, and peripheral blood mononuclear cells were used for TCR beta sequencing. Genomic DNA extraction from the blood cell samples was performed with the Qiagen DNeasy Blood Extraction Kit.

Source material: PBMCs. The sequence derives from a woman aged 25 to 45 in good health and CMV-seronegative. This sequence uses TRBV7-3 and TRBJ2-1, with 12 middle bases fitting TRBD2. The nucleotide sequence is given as TGTGCCAGCAGCTTAGGGACTAGCGGGAATGAGCAGTTCTTC. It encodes CASSLGTSGNEQFF.